This T cell receptor beta chain derives from a study of chemoradiotherapy in HPV16-positive cancers (dated by TCRdb to the early 2020s). Broadly, across the study: Functional T-cell assays on cells from a couple of HPV16-positive patients defined candidate HPV-specific T-cell clones and common TCR motifs. Whether T-cell immunity against the HPV oncoproteins E6 and E7 changes during chemoradiotherapy and whether survival is affected by this immunity were examined in the study. The candidate HPV-specific TCRs and motifs were subsequently tracked in TCR repertoires obtained from some 90 patients with HPV-related cancers. Broader findings and caveats from the paper: In HPV16-positive patients, expansion of HPV-responsive T cells during chemoradiotherapy was found to be associated with improved recurrence-free survival. Expansion of candidate HPV-specific clones and E7-related TCR motifs was observed in the tumor microenvironment during treatment, whereas no such expansion was observed for non-HPV-specific T cells. The survival association was reported for HPV16-positive patients, and the functional definition of HPV-specific T cells was derived from only a couple of HPV16-positive patients.

Library preparation used the immunoSEQ multiplex PCR assay. TCRdb stores this immuneACCESS table with in-frame sequences only. Part of the clones is absent; in the studies checked, under half of the shortfall reflects unresolved V genes, and no reason is known for the rest. The sample table shows about 68,000 clones, and almost 90% are seen once. The ten largest clonotypes hold 4% to 4.5% of the sample. About this clone: Its antigen remains undetermined. No much larger clone exists at a distance of one base, and base qualities are not known.

CDR1 and CDR2 were assigned from the germline V gene as SGHVS and FQNEAQ. The CDR3 runs 14 residues from the cysteine to the phenylalanine. Solely the CDR3 DNA is kept, with 42 bases framed from the first base. V loses 1 base, J loses 5 bases, and the germline ends lie 11 bases apart. Repertoires were sampled multiple times during chemoradiotherapy, which allowed clonal expansion in the tumor microenvironment to be followed. The chain is made from TRBV7-8 and TRBJ2-5; no D gene is confidently identified. The TCR comes from a human donor with HPV-associated anogenital cancer. Source: blood, taken from a patient who underwent chemoradiotherapy. The bases read TGTGCCAGCAGCTTAGTGTGGCCGGCGGAGACCCAGTACTTC. It is translated as CASSLVWPAETQYF.